These 10 T cell receptor beta chains originate from one sample sequenced in a study of blood T cell repertoires in COVID-19. The table came from immunoSEQ multiplex PCR; TCRdb's copy has only in-frame clones and leaves some out. The profile shows about 160,000 clones, roughly 87% of them singletons. Sequencing was performed on PBMCs or T cells enriched from blood (not recorded which). Receptor source: a woman aged 40 to 55 who had been exposed to COVID-19.

V gene TRBV18 combines with J gene TRBJ1-1; a possible D gene is TRBD1 (6 bases). The germline V gene encodes CDR1 KGHSH and CDR2 LQKENI. Trimming left V 0 bases short and J 5 bases short, with 13 bases between. CDR3 length: 15 amino acids. The CDR3 region is CASSPPSGVGTEAFF. The CDR3 DNA follows: TGTGCCAGCTCACCACCTTCAGGGGTTGGGACTGAAGCTTTCTTT. The full variable domain, rest sourced from reference TRBV18 and TRBJ1-1, is NAGVMQNPRHLVRRRGQEARLRCSPMKGHSHVYWYRQLPEEGLKFMVYLQKENIIDESGMPKERFSAEFPKEGPSILRIQQVVRGDSAAYFCASSPPSGVGTEAFFGQGTRLTVV.

The chain combines TRBV7-2 with TRBJ1-2, with D unclear. CDR3 length equals 16 residues. Trimming removed 0 bases from V and 2 bases from J, with 13 bases in between. Germline-derived CDR1 and CDR2 are SGHTA and FQGNSA. The CDR3 spells CASSLAHSPTNYGYTF. In nucleotides, the CDR3 is TGTGCCAGCAGCTTAGCTCATTCACCAACAAACTATGGCTACACCTTC.

The gene calls are TRBV4-3 and TRBJ2-7; 8 bases are a match to TRBD2. CDR1 is LGHNA, CDR2 YSLEER, per germline. This CDR3 region has 16 residues. The junction had 4 bases not matched to a gene; V was cut back by 0 bases and J by 0 bases. CDR3 DNA sequence: TGCGCCAGCAGCCAAGAAGGAACTAGCGGCTCCTACGAGCAGTACTTC. Translating it yields CASSQEGTSGSYEQYF.

In its sample, this clone was seen a few times. The chain recombines TRBV9 with TRBJ2-1, with D tentatively TRBD2 (6 bases). Looked up from germline, CDR1 is SGDLS and CDR2 is YYNGEE. The CDR3 contains 15 residues. Trimming removed 4 bases from V and 8 bases from J, with 19 bases in between. CDR3 sequence reads: CASSPAPGEAHEQFF. Here the CDR3 DNA reads TGTGCCAGCAGCCCAGCCCCGGGAGAGGCCCATGAGCAGTTCTTC.

The table lists this clone with a few counts. The chain combines TRBV6-5 with TRBJ2-1, with 11 bases that match TRBD2. The V and J ends lost 7 bases and 10 bases, in that order; junction bases with no gene match: 12. CDR3 length: 15 residues. Germline-derived CDR1 and CDR2 are MNHEY and SVGAGI. As DNA, the CDR3 is TGTGCCAGCACAGTAGCGGGGGGGGGTATTTCCGAGCAGTTCTTC. Its translation is CASTVAGGGISEQFF.

The J gene is TRBJ1-1, the V gene TRBV29-1; no definite D call. The germline V gene encodes CDR1 SQVTM and CDR2 ANQGSEA. The CDR3 is 13 residues long. V shed 3 bases and J shed 10 bases, with 18 bases lying between them. The CDR3 here is CSVDEGRTSGAFF. CDR3 bases: TGCAGCGTTGACGAAGGCCGCACGTCGGGAGCTTTCTTT.

This chain joins TRBV2 and TRBJ2-1, with TRBD2 identical over 7 bases. The CDR3 sequence is 14 residues long. Germline lookup yields CDR1 SNHLY and CDR2 FYNNEI. The V and J ends lost 3 bases and 8 bases, in that order; junction bases with no gene match: 7. The CDR3 DNA follows: TGTGCCAGCAGTGATTGGGGGGGGTCACATGAGCAGTTCTTC. Translated, it gives CASSDWGGSHEQFF. Supplemented by reference TRBV2 and TRBJ2-1, the full variable domain reads EPEVTQTPSHQVTQMGQEVILRCVPISNHLYFYWYRQILGQKVEFLVSFYNNEISEKSEIFDDQFSVERPDGSNFTLKIRSTKLEDSAMYFCASSDWGGSHEQFFGPGTRLTVL.

V and J are TRBV9 and TRBJ2-7; TRBD2 matches 7 bases. The J segment lost 7 bases and the V segment lost 1 base, leaving 14 bases of the junction unmatched. The germline V gene encodes CDR1 SGDLS and CDR2 YYNGEE. The CDR3 is 16 amino acids. CDR3 residues: CASSVKLAVPEGEQYF. In DNA, the CDR3 is TGTGCCAGCAGCGTAAAGCTAGCGGTGCCAGAGGGGGAGCAGTACTTC.

This sequence joins TRBV6-2 or TRBV6-3 and TRBJ2-3, with 12 bases matching TRBD2. Unmatched junction bases numbered 7, after V lost 6 bases and J lost 6 bases. This CDR3 is built from 15 residues. From germline, CDR1 is MNHEY and CDR2 SVGEGT. The CDR3 reads CASSRGLAGRDTQYF. The CDR3 DNA is TGTGCCAGCAGCCGTGGACTAGCGGGACGCGATACGCAGTATTTT.

The V call is TRBV6-5, the J call TRBJ2-1; 7 nucleotides line up with TRBD1. Germline V CDR1 and CDR2: MNHEY, SVGAGI. This CDR3 region has 15 residues. V was clipped by 6 bases and J by 0 bases; unmatched bases: 5. This chain's CDR3 is CASSLYRGSYNEQFF. CDR3 nucleotides: TGTGCCAGCAGCCTTTACAGGGGCTCCTACAATGAGCAGTTCTTC.